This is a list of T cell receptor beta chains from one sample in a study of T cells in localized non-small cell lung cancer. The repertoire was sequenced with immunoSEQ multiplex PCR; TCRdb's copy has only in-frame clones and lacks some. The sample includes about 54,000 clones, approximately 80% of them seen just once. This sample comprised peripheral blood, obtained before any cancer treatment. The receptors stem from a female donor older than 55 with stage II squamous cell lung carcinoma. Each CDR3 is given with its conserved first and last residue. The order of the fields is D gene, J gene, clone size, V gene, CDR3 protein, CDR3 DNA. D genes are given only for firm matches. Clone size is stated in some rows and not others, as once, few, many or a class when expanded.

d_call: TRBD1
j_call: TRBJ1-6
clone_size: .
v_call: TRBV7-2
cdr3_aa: CASSSNTGGYNSPLHF
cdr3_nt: TGTGCCAGCAGCTCTAATACAGGGGGCTATAATTCACCCCTCCACTTT

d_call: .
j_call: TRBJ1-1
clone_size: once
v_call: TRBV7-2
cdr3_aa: CASSLSGADTEAFF
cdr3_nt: TGTGCCAGCAGCTTATCGGGGGCCGACACTGAAGCTTTCTTT

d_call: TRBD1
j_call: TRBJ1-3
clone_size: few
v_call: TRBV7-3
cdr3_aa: CASSSFRGNTIYF
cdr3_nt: TGTGCCAGCAGCTCCTTCAGGGGGAACACCATATATTTT

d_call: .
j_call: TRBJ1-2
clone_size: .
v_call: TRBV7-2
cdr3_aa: CASSLSPADAYGYTF
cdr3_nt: TGTGCCAGCAGCTTATCCCCAGCAGATGCTTATGGCTACACCTTC

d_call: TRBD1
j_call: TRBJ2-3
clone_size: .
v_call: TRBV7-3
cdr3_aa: CASSRQGTDTQYF
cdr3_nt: TGTGCCAGCAGCCGACAGGGAACAGATACGCAGTATTTT

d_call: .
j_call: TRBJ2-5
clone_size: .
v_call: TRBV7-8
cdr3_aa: CAGSGGAGQIRETQYF
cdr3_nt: TGTGCCGGCTCTGGAGGAGCAGGGCAGATTCGGGAGACCCAGTACTTC

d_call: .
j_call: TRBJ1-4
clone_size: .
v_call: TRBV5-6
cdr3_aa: CASSLSGGRDEKLFF
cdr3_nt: TGTGCCAGCAGCTTGTCCGGGGGGCGGGATGAAAAACTGTTTTTT

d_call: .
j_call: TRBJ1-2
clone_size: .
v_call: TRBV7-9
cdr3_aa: CASTPRADNYGYTF
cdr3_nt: TGTGCCAGCACCCCCCGGGCCGATAACTATGGCTACACCTTC

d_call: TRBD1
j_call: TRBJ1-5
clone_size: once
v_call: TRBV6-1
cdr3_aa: CASSLQGERNQPQHF
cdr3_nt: TGTGCCAGCAGCTTACAGGGGGAGCGCAATCAGCCCCAGCATTTT

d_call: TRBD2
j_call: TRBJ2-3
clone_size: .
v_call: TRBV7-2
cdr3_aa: CASSEYGLAKQYF
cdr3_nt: TGTGCCAGCAGCGAATACGGACTAGCGAAGCAGTATTTT

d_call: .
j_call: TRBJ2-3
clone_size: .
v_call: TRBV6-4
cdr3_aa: CASRRTAPVLTDTQYF
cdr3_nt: TGTGCCAGCAGGCGGACAGCCCCGGTTCTCACAGATACGCAGTATTTT

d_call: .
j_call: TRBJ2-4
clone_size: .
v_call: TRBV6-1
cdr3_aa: CASTFPGTNIQYF
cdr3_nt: TGTGCCAGCACGTTCCCGGGAACAAACATTCAGTACTTC

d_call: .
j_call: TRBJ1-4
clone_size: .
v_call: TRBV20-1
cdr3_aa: CSAAGNEKLFF
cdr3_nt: TGCAGTGCTGCAGGGAATGAAAAACTGTTTTTT

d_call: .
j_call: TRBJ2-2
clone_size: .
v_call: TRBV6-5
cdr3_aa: CASRRFANTGELFF
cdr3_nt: TGTGCCAGTCGTAGGTTCGCGAACACCGGGGAGCTGTTTTTT

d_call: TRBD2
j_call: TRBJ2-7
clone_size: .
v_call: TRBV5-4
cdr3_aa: CASRPSSGGAYEQYF
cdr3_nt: TGTGCCAGCAGGCCGTCTAGCGGGGGGGCCTACGAGCAGTACTTC

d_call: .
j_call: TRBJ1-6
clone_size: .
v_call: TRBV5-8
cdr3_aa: CASSLTGFNSPLHF
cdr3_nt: TGTGCCAGCAGCCTCACAGGGTTTAATTCACCCCTCCACTTT

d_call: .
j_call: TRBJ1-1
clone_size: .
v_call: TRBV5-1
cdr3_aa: CASSLGGGNTEAFF
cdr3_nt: TGCGCCAGCAGCTTGGGGGGTGGAAACACTGAAGCTTTCTTT

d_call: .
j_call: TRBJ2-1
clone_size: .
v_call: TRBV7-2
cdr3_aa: CASSLNSLRISEDNEQFF
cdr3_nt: TGTGCCAGCAGCTTAAACTCCCTGCGGATCTCGGAGGACAATGAGCAGTTCTTC

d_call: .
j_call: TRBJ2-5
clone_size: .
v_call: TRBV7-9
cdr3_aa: CASSPRSGWETQYF
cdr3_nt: TGTGCCAGCAGCCCGAGGTCGGGGTGGGAGACCCAGTACTTC

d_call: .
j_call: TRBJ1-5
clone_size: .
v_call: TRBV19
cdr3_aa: CASTLRTDISQPQHF
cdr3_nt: TGTGCCAGTACTCTGAGAACAGATATCTCGCAGCCCCAGCATTTT

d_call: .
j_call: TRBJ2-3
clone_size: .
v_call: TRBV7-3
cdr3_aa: CASSLSSTDTQYF
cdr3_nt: TGTGCCAGCAGCTTAAGTAGCACAGATACGCAGTATTTT

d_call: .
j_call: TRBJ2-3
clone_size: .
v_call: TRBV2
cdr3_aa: CASSGGGTDTQYF
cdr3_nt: TGTGCCAGCAGTGGGGGGGGCACAGATACGCAGTATTTT

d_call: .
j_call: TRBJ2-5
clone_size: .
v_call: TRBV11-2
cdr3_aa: CASSFSDGPGETQYF
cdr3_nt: TGTGCCAGCAGCTTTAGCGACGGGCCGGGAGAGACCCAGTACTTC

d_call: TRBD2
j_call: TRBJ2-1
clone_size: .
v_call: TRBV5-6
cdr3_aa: CASRPKLAGGPNEQFF
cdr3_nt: TGTGCCAGCAGGCCAAAACTAGCGGGGGGGCCAAATGAGCAGTTCTTC

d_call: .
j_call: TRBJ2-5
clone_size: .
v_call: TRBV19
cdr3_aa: CASSIRLDAGTQYF
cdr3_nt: TGTGCCAGTAGTATCCGACTAGACGCGGGGACCCAGTACTTC

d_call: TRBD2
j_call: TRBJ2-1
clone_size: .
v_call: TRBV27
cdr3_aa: CASSTGRSYNEQFF
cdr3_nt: TGTGCCAGCAGTACCGGGAGGTCCTACAATGAGCAGTTCTTC

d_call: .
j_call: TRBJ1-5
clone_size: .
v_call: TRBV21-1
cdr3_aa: CASIPTQGVGDQPQHF
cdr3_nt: TGTGCCAGCATCCCGACGCAAGGGGTGGGCGATCAGCCCCAGCATTTT

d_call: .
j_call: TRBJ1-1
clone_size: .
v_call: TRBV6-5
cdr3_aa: CASSIDGNTEAFF
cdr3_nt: TGTGCCAGCAGTATCGACGGGAACACTGAAGCTTTCTTT

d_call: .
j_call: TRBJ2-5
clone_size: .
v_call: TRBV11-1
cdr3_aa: CASSFPGAETQYF
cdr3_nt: TGTGCCAGCAGCTTCCCTGGAGCGGAGACCCAGTACTTC

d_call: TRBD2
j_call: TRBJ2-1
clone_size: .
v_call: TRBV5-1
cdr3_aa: CASSLVASGGAYNEQFF
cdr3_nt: TGCGCCAGCAGCTTGGTCGCTAGCGGGGGCGCCTACAATGAGCAGTTCTTC

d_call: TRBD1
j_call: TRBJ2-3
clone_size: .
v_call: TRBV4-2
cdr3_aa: CASSPGTGPSDTQYF
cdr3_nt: TGTGCCAGCAGTCCCGGGACAGGCCCGTCGGATACGCAGTATTTT

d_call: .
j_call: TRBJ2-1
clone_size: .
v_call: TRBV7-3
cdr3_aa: CASSPNSYNEQFF
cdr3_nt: TGTGCCAGCAGCCCGAACTCCTACAATGAGCAGTTCTTC

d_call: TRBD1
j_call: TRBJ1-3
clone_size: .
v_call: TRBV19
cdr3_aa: CASSTIPGQLGNTIYF
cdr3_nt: TGTGCCAGTAGTACAATCCCGGGACAGCTTGGAAACACCATATATTTT

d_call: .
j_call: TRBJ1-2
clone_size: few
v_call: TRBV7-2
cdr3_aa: CASSPRQVGYGYTF
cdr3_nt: TGTGCCAGCAGCCCGCGACAGGTCGGGTATGGCTACACCTTC

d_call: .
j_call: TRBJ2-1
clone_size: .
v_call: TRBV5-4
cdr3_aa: CASSLPGSYNEQFF
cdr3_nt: TGTGCCAGCAGCTTGCCAGGGTCCTACAATGAGCAGTTCTTC

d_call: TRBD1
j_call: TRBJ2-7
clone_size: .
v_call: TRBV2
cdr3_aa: CASSERQGATYEQYF
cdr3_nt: TGTGCCAGCAGTGAACGGCAGGGGGCCACCTACGAGCAGTACTTC

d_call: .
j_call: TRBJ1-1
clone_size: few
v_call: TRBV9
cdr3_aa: CASSTLDVSNTEAFF
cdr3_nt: TGTGCCAGCAGCACCTTGGACGTCTCGAACACTGAAGCTTTCTTT

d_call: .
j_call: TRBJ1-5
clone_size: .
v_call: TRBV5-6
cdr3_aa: CASSLAGSHSNQPQHF
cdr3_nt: TGTGCCAGCAGCCTCGCCGGGAGTCATAGCAATCAGCCCCAGCATTTT

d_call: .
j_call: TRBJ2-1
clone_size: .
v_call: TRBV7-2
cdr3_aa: CASSANRDRGEQFF
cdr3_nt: TGTGCCAGCAGCGCCAACAGGGACCGGGGTGAGCAGTTCTTC

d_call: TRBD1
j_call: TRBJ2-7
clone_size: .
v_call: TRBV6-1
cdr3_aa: CASSKTGGGYEQYF
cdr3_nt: TGTGCCAGCAGTAAGACAGGGGGCGGCTACGAGCAGTACTTC

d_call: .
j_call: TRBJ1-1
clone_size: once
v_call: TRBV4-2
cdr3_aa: CASSQDWTAWNTEAFF
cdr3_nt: TGTGCCAGCAGCCAAGATTGGACAGCCTGGAACACTGAAGCTTTCTTT

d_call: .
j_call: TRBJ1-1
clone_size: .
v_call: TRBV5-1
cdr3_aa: CASSYSGNTEAFF
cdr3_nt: TGCGCCAGCAGTTACTCGGGGAACACTGAAGCTTTCTTT

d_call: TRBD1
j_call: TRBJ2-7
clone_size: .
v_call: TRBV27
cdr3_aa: CASSLIPTGGYEQYF
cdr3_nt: TGTGCCAGCAGCCTTATCCCGACAGGGGGCTACGAGCAGTACTTC

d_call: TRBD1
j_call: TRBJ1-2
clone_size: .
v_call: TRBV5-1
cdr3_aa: CASSRNLDRVDYGYTF
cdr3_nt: TGCGCCAGCAGCCGAAATTTGGACAGGGTGGACTATGGCTACACCTTC

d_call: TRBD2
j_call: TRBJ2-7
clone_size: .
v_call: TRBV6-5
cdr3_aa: CASSSTSGGRGEQYF
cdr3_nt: TGTGCCAGCAGCTCTACTAGCGGGGGGCGGGGGGAGCAGTACTTC

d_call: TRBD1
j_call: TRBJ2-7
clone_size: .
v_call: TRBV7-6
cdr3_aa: CASSLDRVNEQYF
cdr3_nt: TGTGCCAGCAGCTTGGACAGGGTCAACGAGCAGTACTTC

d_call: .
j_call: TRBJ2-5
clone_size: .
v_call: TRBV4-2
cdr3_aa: CASSPGQETQYF
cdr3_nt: TGTGCCAGCAGCCCTGGGCAAGAGACCCAGTACTTC

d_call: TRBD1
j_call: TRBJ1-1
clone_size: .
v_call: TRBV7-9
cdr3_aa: CASSPGGGGTEAFF
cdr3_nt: TGTGCCAGCAGCCCAGGGGGCGGCGGCACTGAAGCTTTCTTT

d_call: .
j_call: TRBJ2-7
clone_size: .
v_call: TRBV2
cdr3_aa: CASSEGFAYEQYF
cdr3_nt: TGTGCCAGCAGTGAGGGCTTCGCCTACGAGCAGTACTTC

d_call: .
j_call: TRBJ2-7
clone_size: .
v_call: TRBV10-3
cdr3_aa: CAISESQGPYEQYF
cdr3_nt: TGTGCCATCAGTGAGTCTCAGGGGCCGTACGAGCAGTACTTC

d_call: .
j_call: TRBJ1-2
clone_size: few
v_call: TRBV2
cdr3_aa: CASSEEGRYTF
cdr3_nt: TGTGCCAGCAGTGAGGAAGGCCGCTACACCTTC

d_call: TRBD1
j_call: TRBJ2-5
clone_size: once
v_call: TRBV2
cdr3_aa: CASRSDRGREYF
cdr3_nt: TGTGCCAGCAGGTCTGACAGGGGCCGGGAGTACTTC

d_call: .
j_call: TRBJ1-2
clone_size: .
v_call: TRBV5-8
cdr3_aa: CASTRTLGYTF
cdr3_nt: TGTGCCAGCACGCGGACACTTGGCTACACCTTC

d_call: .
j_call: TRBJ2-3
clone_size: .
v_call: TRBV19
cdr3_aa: CASSVGSGTDTQYF
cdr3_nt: TGTGCCAGTAGCGTCGGTTCCGGCACAGATACGCAGTATTTT